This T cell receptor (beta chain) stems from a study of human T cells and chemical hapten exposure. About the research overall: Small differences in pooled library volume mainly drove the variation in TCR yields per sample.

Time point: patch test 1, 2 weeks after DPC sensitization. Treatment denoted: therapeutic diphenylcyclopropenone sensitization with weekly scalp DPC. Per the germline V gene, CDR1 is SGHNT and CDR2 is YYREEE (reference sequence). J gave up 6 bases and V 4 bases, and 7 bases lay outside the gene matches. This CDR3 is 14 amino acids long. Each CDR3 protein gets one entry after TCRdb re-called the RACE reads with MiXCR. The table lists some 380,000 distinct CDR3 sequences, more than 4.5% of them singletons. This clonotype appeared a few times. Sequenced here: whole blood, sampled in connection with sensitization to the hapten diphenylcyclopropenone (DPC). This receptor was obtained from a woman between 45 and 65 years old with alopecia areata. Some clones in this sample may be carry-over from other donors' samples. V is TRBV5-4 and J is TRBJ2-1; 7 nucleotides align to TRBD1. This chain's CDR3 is CASSPRAGGNEQFF. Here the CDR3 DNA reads TGTGCCAGCAGCCCAAGGGCAGGGGGCAATGAGCAGTTCTTC.